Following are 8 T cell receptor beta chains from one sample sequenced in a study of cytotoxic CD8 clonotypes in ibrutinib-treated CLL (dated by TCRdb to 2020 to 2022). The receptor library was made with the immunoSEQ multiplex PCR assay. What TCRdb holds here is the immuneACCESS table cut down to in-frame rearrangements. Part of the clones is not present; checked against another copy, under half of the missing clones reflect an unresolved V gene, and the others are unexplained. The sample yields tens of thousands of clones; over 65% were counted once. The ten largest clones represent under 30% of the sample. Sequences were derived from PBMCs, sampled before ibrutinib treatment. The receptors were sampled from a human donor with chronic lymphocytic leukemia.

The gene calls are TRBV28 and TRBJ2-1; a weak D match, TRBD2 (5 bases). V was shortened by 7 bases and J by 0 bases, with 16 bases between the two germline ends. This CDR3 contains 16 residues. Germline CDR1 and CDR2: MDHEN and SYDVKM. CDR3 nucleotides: TGTGCCAGCACTGGGGAGAGTCTGAGCTCCTACAATGAGCAGTTCTTC. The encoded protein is CASTGESLSSYNEQFF.

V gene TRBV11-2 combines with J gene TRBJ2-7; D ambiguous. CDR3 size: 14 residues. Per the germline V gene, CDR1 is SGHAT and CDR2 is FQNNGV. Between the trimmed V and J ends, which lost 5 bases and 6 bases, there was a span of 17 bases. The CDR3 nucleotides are TGTGCCAGCAGCCCTGGACCCGGAACCCCCGAGCAGTACTTC. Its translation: CASSPGPGTPEQYF.

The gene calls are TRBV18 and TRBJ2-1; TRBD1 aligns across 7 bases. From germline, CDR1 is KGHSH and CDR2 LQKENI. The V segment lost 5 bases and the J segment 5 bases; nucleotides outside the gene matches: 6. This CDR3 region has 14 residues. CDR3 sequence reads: CASSGDRANNEQFF. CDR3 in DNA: TGTGCCAGCTCAGGAGACAGGGCCAACAATGAGCAGTTCTTC.

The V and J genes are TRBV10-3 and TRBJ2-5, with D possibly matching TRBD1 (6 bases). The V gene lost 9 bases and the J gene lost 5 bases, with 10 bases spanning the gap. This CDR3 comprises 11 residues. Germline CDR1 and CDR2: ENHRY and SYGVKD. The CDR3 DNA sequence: TGTGCCATTAGAAGGGGGGAGACCCAGTACTTC. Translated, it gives CAIRRGETQYF.

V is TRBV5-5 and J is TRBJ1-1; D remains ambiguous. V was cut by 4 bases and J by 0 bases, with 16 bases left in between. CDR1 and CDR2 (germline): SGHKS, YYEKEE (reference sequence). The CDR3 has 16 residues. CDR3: CASSPRELTLNTEAFF. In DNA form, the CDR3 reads TGTGCCAGCAGCCCCCGGGAGCTTACATTGAACACTGAAGCTTTCTTT.

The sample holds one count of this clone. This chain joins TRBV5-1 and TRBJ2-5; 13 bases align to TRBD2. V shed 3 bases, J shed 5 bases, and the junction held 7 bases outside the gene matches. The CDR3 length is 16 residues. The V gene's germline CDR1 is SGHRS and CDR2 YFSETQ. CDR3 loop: CASSSGTSGTYETQYF. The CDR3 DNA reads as TGCGCCAGCAGCTCAGGGACTAGCGGGACGTATGAGACCCAGTACTTC.

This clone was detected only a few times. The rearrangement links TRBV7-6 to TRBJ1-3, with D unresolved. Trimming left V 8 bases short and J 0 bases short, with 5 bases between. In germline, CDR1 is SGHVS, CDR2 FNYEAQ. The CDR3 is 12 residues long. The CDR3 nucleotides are TGTGCCAGCGGTTACTCTGGAAACACCATATATTTT. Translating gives CASGYSGNTIYF.

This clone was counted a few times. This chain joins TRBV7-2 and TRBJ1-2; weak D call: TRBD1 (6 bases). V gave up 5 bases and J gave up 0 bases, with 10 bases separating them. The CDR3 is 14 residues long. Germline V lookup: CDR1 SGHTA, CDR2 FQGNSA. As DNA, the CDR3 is TGTGCCAGCAGCCAGGACAGAGCTAACTATGGCTACACCTTC. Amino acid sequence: CASSQDRANYGYTF.